The 30 T cell receptor beta chains listed next were all sequenced from one sample in a study of T cell repertoires in cytomegalovirus infection. Using its own MiXCR run on the reads, TCRdb lists one record per CDR3 protein. The sample holds about 150,000 distinct CDR3 sequences, more than 15% seen once. Sequencing was done on a sample of CD8+ T cells from PBMCs. The receptor set was obtained from a human donor in good health (CMV status not recorded). Some clones in this sample may be carry-over from other donors' samples.

This chain links TRBV28 with TRBJ2-4; D might be TRBD2 (6 bases). The CDR3 spans 14 residues. V was trimmed by 7 bases and J by 3 bases, leaving 13 bases between them. Germline CDR1 is MDHEN and CDR2 is SYDVKM. The CDR3 loop reads CASKPQGGKNIQYF. CDR3 sequence (DNA): TGTGCCAGCAAACCCCAGGGAGGCAAAAACATTCAGTACTTC.

This clonotype occurred a few times. The chain uses TRBV7-2 and TRBJ2-1, with TRBD1 matching over 7 bases. V gave up 5 bases and J gave up 9 bases; unmatched junction bases: 10. The germline V gene encodes CDR1 SGHTA and CDR2 FQGNSA. CDR3 length: 14 amino acids. As DNA, the CDR3 is TGTGCCAGCAGCCCGGACAGGAGCCTTAGTGAGCAGTTCTTC. Translating it yields CASSPDRSLSEQFF. Variable domain in full (rest from reference TRBV7-2 and TRBJ2-1): GAGVSQSPSNKVTEKGKDVELRCDPISGHTALYWYRQSLGQGLEFLIYFQGNSAPDKSGLPSDRFSAERTGGSVSTLTIQRTQQEDSAVYLCASSPDRSLSEQFFGPGTRLTVL.

The chain joins TRBV27 to TRBJ1-2; D may be TRBD1 (6 bases). CDR1 is MNHEY and CDR2 is SMNVEV in the germline V gene (reference sequence). V dropped 4 bases and J dropped 2 bases, with 8 bases sitting between them. This CDR3 contains 13 residues. CDR3 sequence reads: CASSYQGNYGYTF. The CDR3 nucleotides read TGTGCCAGCAGTTACCAGGGGAACTATGGCTACACCTTC.

This clonotype occurred many times. The rearrangement joins TRBV7-2 to TRBJ1-1; D unclear. V was shortened by 2 bases and J by 4 bases, with 11 bases between the two germline ends. This CDR3 is built from 14 residues. CDR1 and CDR2 (germline): SGHTA, FQGNSA. The CDR3 is CASSLLESGTEAFF. The CDR3 nucleotides read TGTGCCAGCAGCTTATTAGAGTCGGGCACTGAAGCTTTCTTT.

V and J are TRBV6-5 and TRBJ2-1; 9 nucleotides agree with TRBD2. J gave up 4 bases and V 2 bases, and 9 bases lay outside the gene matches. Germline V gene data show CDR1 as MNHEY and CDR2 as SVGAGI. The CDR3 length is 17 residues. The CDR3 protein is CASSYGPTSGEYNEQFF. CDR3 DNA: TGTGCCAGCAGTTACGGCCCGACTAGCGGAGAGTACAATGAGCAGTTCTTC.

The sample holds a few counts of this clonotype. The chain recombines TRBV2 with TRBJ2-1, with D unresolved. Germline assignment: CDR1 SNHLY and CDR2 FYNNEI. The CDR3 covers 14 residues. V dropped 7 bases and J dropped 8 bases, with 18 bases sitting between them. The CDR3 DNA is TGTGCCAGCAACTCAAAAGCCAGGTTGGATGAGCAGTTCTTC. It yields the protein CASNSKARLDEQFF.

The chain has TRBV5-1 and TRBJ2-5; weak D call: TRBD2 (5 bases). CDR1 is SGHRS and CDR2 is YFSETQ in the germline V gene. V dropped 0 bases and J dropped 2 bases, with 11 bases sitting between them. The CDR3 sequence is 15 residues long. CDR3 region: CASSLVRSGQETQYF. The CDR3 region has the DNA TGCGCCAGCAGCTTGGTGAGAAGCGGTCAAGAGACCCAGTACTTC.

This chain uses TRBV29-1 with TRBJ1-2; the D is unclear. Trimming cost V 3 bases and J 2 bases, with 16 bases left between them. The CDR3 covers 15 residues. Germline CDR1 and CDR2: SQVTM and ANQGSEA. In DNA form, the CDR3 reads TGCAGCGTTGAGTTGCGACAATTCCCAAACTATGGCTACACCTTC. It encodes CSVELRQFPNYGYTF. Full variable domain (missing parts from reference TRBV29-1 and TRBJ1-2): SAVISQKPSRDICQRGTSLTIQCQVDSQVTMMFWYRQQPGQSLTLIATANQGSEATYESGFVIDKFPISRPNLTFSTLTVSNMSPEDSSIYLCSVELRQFPNYGYTFGSGTRLTVV.

This clonotype was detected a few times. V and J are TRBV6-5 and TRBJ1-2; D not resolved. V lost 8 bases and J 0 bases, leaving 7 bases between the germline ends. Germline loops: CDR1 MNHEY, CDR2 SVGAGI. The CDR3 totals 12 residues. The DNA of the CDR3 is TGTGCCAGCCGGGTTCCTAACTATGGCTACACCTTC. Residues: CASRVPNYGYTF.

This clonotype was seen only a few times. The V gene is TRBV7-9, the J gene TRBJ1-2; D is possibly TRBD1 (5 bases). CDR1 SEHNR and CDR2 FQNEAQ come from the germline V gene (reference sequence). V was trimmed by 5 bases and J by 12 bases, leaving 19 bases between them. The length of the CDR3 is 13 residues. CDR3 amino acids: CASSREGSAGDTF. As DNA, the CDR3 is TGTGCCAGCAGCCGAGAAGGGTCGGCGGGGGACACCTTC. Using reference TRBV7-9 and TRBJ1-2 for the parts outside the CDR3, the full variable domain is DTGVSQNPRHKITKRGQNVTFRCDPISEHNRLYWYRQTLGQGPEFLTYFQNEAQLEKSRLLSDRFSAERPKGSFSTLEIQRTEQGDSAMYLCASSREGSAGDTFGSGTRLTVV.

In its sample, this clonotype was seen a few times. The chain recombines TRBV11-2 with TRBJ1-6; possible D gene TRBD1, 5 bases. V lost 5 bases to trimming and J lost 8 bases, with 10 bases between them. The germline gives CDR1 SGHAT, CDR2 FQNNGV. The CDR3 is 13 amino acids. CDR3 sequence: CASSGPGDSPLHF. CDR3 DNA sequence: TGTGCCAGCAGCGGCCCGGGGGATTCACCCCTCCACTTT.

This rearrangement joins TRBV7-2 to TRBJ2-7; no clear D. The CDR3 length is 15 residues. V dropped 1 base and J dropped 0 bases, with 10 bases sitting between them. The V gene's germline CDR1 is SGHTA and CDR2 FQGNSA. The CDR3 nucleotides are TGTGCCAGCAGCTTAGTACTCGGAATCTCCTACGAGCAGTACTTC. This gives the protein CASSLVLGISYEQYF. The whole variable domain, filled in from reference TRBV7-2 and TRBJ2-7, reads GAGVSQSPSNKVTEKGKDVELRCDPISGHTALYWYRQSLGQGLEFLIYFQGNSAPDKSGLPSDRFSAERTGGSVSTLTIQRTQQEDSAVYLCASSLVLGISYEQYFGPGTRLTVT.

This clonotype was counted a few times. The chain links TRBV6-2 or TRBV6-3 to TRBJ1-5; perhaps TRBD1 as D (6 bases). This CDR3 region has 18 residues. Deletions cut 2 bases from V and 2 bases from J, with 19 bases between. Looked up from germline, CDR1 is MNHEY and CDR2 is SVGEGT. This chain's CDR3 is CASSYNRVEPWGNQPQHF. The CDR3 nucleotides read TGTGCCAGCAGTTACAACAGGGTTGAACCGTGGGGCAATCAGCCCCAGCATTTT.

The chain joins TRBV24-1 to TRBJ2-7; 11 positions agree with TRBD2. CDR1 and CDR2 from the germline V gene are KGHDR and SFDVKD. J was trimmed by 2 bases and V by 4 bases; bases with no gene match: 6. The CDR3 has 16 residues. CDR3 coding DNA: TGTGCCACCAGTGACCAGACTAGCGGGACCCCCTACGAGCAGTACTTC. It specifies CATSDQTSGTPYEQYF.

This clonotype was seen only a few times. This chain links TRBV28 with TRBJ1-5, with a possible D match to TRBD1 (5 bases). Looked up from germline, CDR1 is MDHEN and CDR2 is SYDVKM. The V gene lost 6 bases and the J gene lost 9 bases, with 12 bases spanning the gap. CDR3 length equals 12 residues. The CDR3 region is CASSLDSLPQHF. In nucleotides, the CDR3 is TGTGCCAGCAGCCTCGACAGTTTGCCCCAGCATTTT.

This clonotype occurred a few times. This chain connects TRBV28 to TRBJ1-3; maybe TRBD1 (6 bases). The V and J ends lost 9 bases and 2 bases respectively, with 8 bases between them. Germline V CDR1 and CDR2: MDHEN, SYDVKM. The CDR3 is made up of 12 amino acids. CDR3 nucleotides: TGTGCCAGTACAGGGACTGGAAACACCATATATTTT. This translates into CASTGTGNTIYF.

The rearrangement uses TRBV28 and TRBJ2-7; TRBD1 matches at 9 bases. The J segment lost 4 bases and the V segment lost 3 bases, leaving 13 bases of the junction unmatched. CDR1 and CDR2 (germline): MDHEN, SYDVKM. The CDR3 totals 17 residues. The CDR3 sequence is CASSFESKQGARYEQYF. Here the CDR3 DNA reads TGTGCCAGCAGTTTCGAAAGTAAACAGGGGGCTAGGTACGAGCAGTACTTC.

The chain uses TRBV11-1 and TRBJ2-5; tentatively, D is TRBD2 (5 bases). Germline CDR1 reads SGHAT; CDR2 reads FQDESV (reference sequence). CDR3 size: 17 residues. V was pared by 5 bases and J by 2 bases, with 21 bases between. CDR3 sequence: CASSPRSANGNQETQYF. The CDR3 coding sequence is TGTGCCAGCAGCCCCCGAAGTGCTAACGGGAATCAAGAGACCCAGTACTTC.

The rearrangement joins TRBV25-1 to TRBJ1-1; D gene uncertain. This CDR3 is 13 amino acids long. V was clipped by 6 bases and J by 11 bases, with 19 bases between them. Germline V gene sequence: CDR1 MGHDK, CDR2 SYGVNS. As DNA, the CDR3 is TGTGCCAGCAGAGACCCGACGGCCAGAGCTGCTTTCTTT. Residues: CASRDPTARAAFF.

V usage is TRBV7-2 and J usage is TRBJ2-3; D unclear. Germline-derived CDR1 and CDR2 are SGHTA and FQGNSA. The CDR3 covers 15 residues. The V end was cut by 8 bases, the J end by 4 bases, with 19 bases between. In nucleotides, the CDR3 is TGTGCCAGCCATTTCGGGCCGCCTAAGTCAGATACGCAGTATTTT. It codes for CASHFGPPKSDTQYF.

The rearrangement joins TRBV6-5 to TRBJ2-1; D is unresolved. There are 15 residues in the CDR3. The germline gives CDR1 MNHEY, CDR2 SVGAGI. The V gene lost 0 bases and the J gene lost 4 bases, with 10 bases spanning the gap. The CDR3 sequence: CASSYSISFYNEQFF. The CDR3, as DNA: TGTGCCAGCAGTTACTCGATATCTTTTTACAATGAGCAGTTCTTC.

This clonotype appeared a few times. The chain has TRBV6-2 or TRBV6-3 and TRBJ2-1; possible D gene TRBD2, 5 bases. There are 16 residues in the CDR3. Germline-derived CDR1 and CDR2 are MNHEY and SVGEGT. The V end lost 2 bases, the J end lost 9 bases, and 20 bases lay between the germline ends. The CDR3 loop reads CASSYRASPPRSEQFF. The CDR3 DNA follows: TGTGCCAGCAGTTACCGTGCTAGCCCGCCTAGGAGTGAGCAGTTCTTC.

This clonotype showed up just a few times. The rearrangement uses TRBV7-9 and TRBJ2-7; a possible D gene is TRBD1 (5 bases). V was shortened by 1 base and J by 1 base, with 8 bases between the two germline ends. Germline V gene data show CDR1 as SEHNR and CDR2 as FQNEAQ (reference sequence). This CDR3 contains 14 residues. CDR3 amino acids: CASSLDRNSYEQYF. The DNA of the CDR3 is TGTGCCAGCAGCTTAGACAGGAATTCCTACGAGCAGTACTTC.

This clonotype has a handful of counts. The rearrangement links TRBV5-1 to TRBJ1-1; TRBD1 is a possible D gene (5 bases). Trimming stripped 3 bases from V and 5 bases from J, with 14 bases between. The CDR3 totals 14 residues. Germline CDR1 is SGHRS and CDR2 is YFSETQ. CDR3 coding DNA: TGCGCCAGCAGCTCCCTTGGGGCAGGGACTGAAGCTTTCTTT. Protein product: CASSSLGAGTEAFF.

This clonotype turned up a few times. The chain employs TRBV7-8 and TRBJ2-2; the D is unclear. Germline loops: CDR1 SGHVS, CDR2 FQNEAQ. The CDR3 covers 15 residues. V was clipped by 3 bases and J by 2 bases, with 10 bases between them. The CDR3 spells CASSLETHNTGELFF. DNA for the CDR3: TGTGCCAGCAGCTTGGAGACACATAACACCGGGGAGCTGTTTTTT. The full variable domain, its missing parts supplied by reference TRBV7-8 and TRBJ2-2, is GAGVSQSPRYKVAKRGQDVALRCDPISGHVSLFWYQQALGQGPEFLTYFQNEAQLDKSGLPSDRFFAERPEGSVSTLKIQRTQQEDSAVYLCASSLETHNTGELFFGEGSRLTVL.

This clonotype was observed a handful of times. The chain combines TRBV4-3 with TRBJ2-3; D remains ambiguous. The length of the CDR3 is 16 residues. Germline CDR1 is LGHNA and CDR2 is YSLEER. The V gene lost 1 base and the J gene lost 0 bases, with 11 bases spanning the gap. The CDR3 sequence is CASSQGRRSSTDTQYF. DNA of the CDR3: TGCGCCAGCAGCCAAGGTCGTAGATCAAGCACAGATACGCAGTATTTT.

V gene TRBV7-2 combines with J gene TRBJ1-5; 11 nucleotides agree with TRBD1. CDR1 and CDR2 (germline): SGHTA, FQGNSA. Trimming at V came to 1 base and at J to 6 bases, leaving 2 bases not matched to a gene. The CDR3 has 15 residues. This CDR3 is CASSLGTGGGQPQHF. In DNA form, the CDR3 reads TGTGCCAGCAGCTTAGGGACAGGGGGCGGTCAGCCCCAGCATTTT.

The rearrangement uses TRBV6-2 or TRBV6-3 and TRBJ2-7; no clear D. Trimming took 5 bases from V and 4 from J, leaving 6 bases between them. The length of the CDR3 is 11 residues. Germline lookup yields CDR1 MNHEY and CDR2 SVGEGT. For the CDR3, the DNA is TGTGCCAGCAGTATCGAATACGAGCAGTACTTC. Protein: CASSIEYEQYF.

The chain uses TRBV6-2 or TRBV6-3 and TRBJ2-5; D is undetermined. Trimming stripped 0 bases from V and 4 bases from J, with 6 bases between. The germline V gene has CDR1 MNHEY and CDR2 SVGEGT. The CDR3 spans 13 residues. CDR3 in amino acids: CASSYSKGETQYF. CDR3 DNA sequence: TGTGCCAGCAGTTACTCGAAGGGAGAGACCCAGTACTTC.

This clonotype was observed at least ten times. V and J are TRBV7-8 and TRBJ2-3; 9 nucleotides match TRBD2. J was trimmed by 2 bases and V by 0 bases; bases with no gene match: 6. The CDR3 has 17 residues. The germline V gene encodes CDR1 SGHVS and CDR2 FQNEAQ. The CDR3: CASSLASLAGFTDTQYF. CDR3 DNA sequence: TGTGCCAGCAGCTTAGCTTCCCTAGCGGGATTCACAGATACGCAGTATTTT. The entire variable domain, with the rest obtained from reference TRBV7-8 and TRBJ2-3, is as follows: GAGVSQSPRYKVAKRGQDVALRCDPISGHVSLFWYQQALGQGPEFLTYFQNEAQLDKSGLPSDRFFAERPEGSVSTLKIQRTQQEDSAVYLCASSLASLAGFTDTQYFGPGTRLTVL.